This is a list of T cell receptor beta chains from one sample in a study of T cell clusters in autoimmune cytopenias. From the multiplex PCR reads, TCRdb lists one entry per CDR3 protein and no DNA. This sample lists over 10,000 distinct CDR3 sequences; its ten largest clones have approximately 3%. The specimen sequenced was peripheral blood. The receptors here all came from a human donor with an autoimmune cytopenia or autoimmune hepatitis (not recorded which). Both conserved end residues are part of each CDR3. Fields, in order: V gene, clone size, J gene, CDR3 protein. Part of the rows lack a size; the others show once, few, many or a class for expanded clones.

>TRBV15|medium-sized|TRBJ2-1
CATAVMGASSYNEQFF
>TRBV19|-|TRBJ2-1
CASSKFPGLAGGDQFF
>TRBV30|-|TRBJ1-3
CAAWNRDSLNTIYF
>TRBV30|-|TRBJ2-1
CAWLKQGQEQFF
>TRBV11-1|-|TRBJ1-1
CASSYTGTGITEAFF
>TRBV19|-|TRBJ1-6
CATRTGGRGLNSPLHF
>TRBV19|-|TRBJ1-2
CASTLNPGGAYGYTF
>TRBV12-3/TRBV12-4|-|TRBJ1-2
CASSLGTGGAFYGYTF
>TRBV28|-|TRBJ2-3
CASSPTDTSTDTQYF
>TRBV19|-|TRBJ1-5
CASSIGLGSGAGQPQHF
>TRBV19|medium-sized|TRBJ2-3
CASSSGSLDTQYF
>TRBV19|-|TRBJ1-4
CASRGMDEKLFF
>TRBV27|-|TRBJ2-3
CASKAGGGTDTQYF
>TRBV19|-|TRBJ1-2
CASKKGKGNYGYTF
>TRBV6-5|-|TRBJ1-6
CASSRTGSDSPLHF
>TRBV12-3/TRBV12-4|-|TRBJ2-3
CASSYNGQTDTQYF
>TRBV6-5|-|TRBJ2-3
CASSLTLAGGPDTQYF
>TRBV27|-|TRBJ2-7
CASSLIAGAAYEQYF
>TRBV5-5|-|TRBJ2-3
CASRGWVTDTQYF
>TRBV13|-|TRBJ2-4
CASSPPNTGIQYF
>TRBV18|-|TRBJ1-1
CASSRREAYAFF
>TRBV6-1|-|TRBJ2-3
CASLLAGGRSQYF
>TRBV12-3/TRBV12-4|-|TRBJ2-2
CASSFSGAGELFF
>TRBV12-3/TRBV12-4|-|TRBJ2-3
CASSLLTGGADTQYF
>TRBV6-1|-|TRBJ1-5
CASSPTGGNQPQHF
>TRBV19|-|TRBJ1-3
CASSIPRRASGNTIYF
>TRBV15|-|TRBJ1-1
CATTAEAGTEAFF
>TRBV15|-|TRBJ2-5
CATTPRGRGETQYF
>TRBV5-1|-|TRBJ2-5
CASISTSGGLTQYF
>TRBV20-1|-|TRBJ2-3
CSPRGGKTQYF
>TRBV5-6|-|TRBJ2-2
CASSRDSPTGELFF
>TRBV15|-|TRBJ1-5
CATGMEGWSNQPQHF